The 30 T cell receptor beta chains below all came from one sample that was sequenced in a study of blood T cell repertoires in COVID-19. Here immunoSEQ multiplex PCR was the method, and the copy in TCRdb shows in-frame clones only, minus some. This sample has about 200,000 clones; approximately 84% occur once, and the top ten carry 6.9%. The sequencing sample was made of peripheral blood. Receptor source: a human donor with acute or convalescent COVID-19. The donor label of this sample is uncertain.

This chain connects TRBV4-2 to TRBJ2-2; the match to TRBD2 covers 10 bases. The CDR3 consists of 16 residues. The germline V gene has CDR1 LGHNA and CDR2 YNFKEQ. Trimming at V came to 3 bases and at J to 6 bases, leaving 7 bases not matched to a gene. CDR3 in DNA: TGTGCCAGCAGCCAGCCGAGAGCGGGAGGGCCCGGGGAGCTGTTTTTT. This translates into CASSQPRAGGPGELFF.

CDR3: CASSLREKETQYF. Written as DNA, the CDR3 is TGTGCCAGCAGTTTACGGGAAAAGGAGACCCAGTACTTC. The chain uses TRBV12-3 or TRBV12-4 and TRBJ2-5; the D gene is possibly TRBD2 (5 bases). The CDR3 totals 13 residues. V lost 2 bases and J 5 bases, leaving 9 bases between the germline ends.

In this sample, this clone turned up once. The rearrangement uses TRBV3-1 (or the pseudogene TRBV3-2) and TRBJ2-2, with 8 bases that match TRBD1. V lost 1 base, J lost 5 bases, and 6 bases stayed unmatched. The germline gives CDR1 LGHDT, CDR2 YNNKEL (reference sequence). CDR3 length: 16 residues. The CDR3, as DNA: TGTGCCAGCAGCCAAGTCAGGGGGCACTCTACCGGGGAGCTGTTTTTT. Protein product: CASSQVRGHSTGELFF.

The chain links TRBV5-5 to TRBJ2-5; 7 bases line up with TRBD1. The length of the CDR3 is 16 residues. V was pared by 0 bases and J by 3 bases, with 8 bases of the junction left unmatched. Germline CDR1 SGHKS, CDR2 YYEKEE (reference sequence). The chain's CDR3 is CASSLGSTGVKETQYF. The CDR3 DNA follows: TGTGCCAGCAGCTTGGGATCCACAGGGGTGAAAGAGACCCAGTACTTC.

This chain uses TRBV9 with TRBJ2-7; 14 nucleotides align to TRBD2. In germline, CDR1 is SGDLS, CDR2 YYNGEE. Germline trimming cut 4 bases from V and 5 bases from J; bases unmatched to any gene: 8. The CDR3 is made up of 16 amino acids. The CDR3: CASSSSGTSGRDEQYF. The CDR3 DNA is TGTGCCAGCAGCTCCTCCGGGACTAGCGGGAGAGACGAGCAGTACTTC.

The count of this clone is one. The J gene is TRBJ2-7, the V gene TRBV30; 9 bases line up with TRBD2. The germline V gene has CDR1 GTSNPN and CDR2 SVGIG (reference sequence). The CDR3 length is 15 residues. The junction had 6 bases not matched to a gene; V was cut back by 2 bases and J by 1 base. The CDR3 sequence: CAWSPRLAGSYEQYF. The CDR3 region has the DNA TGTGCCTGGAGTCCCCGGCTAGCGGGATCCTACGAGCAGTACTTC. Supplemented by reference TRBV30 and TRBJ2-7, the full variable domain reads SQTIHQWPATLVQPVGSPLSLECTVEGTSNPNLYWYRQAAGRGLQLLFYSVGIGQISSEVPQNLSASRPQDRQFILSSKKLLLSDSGFYLCAWSPRLAGSYEQYFGPGTRLTVT.

This chain uses TRBV30 with TRBJ2-1; maybe TRBD1 (7 bases). Looked up from germline, CDR1 is GTSNPN and CDR2 is SVGIG (reference sequence). This CDR3 contains 14 residues. Trimming stripped 1 base from V and 6 bases from J, with 13 bases between. CDR3 sequence (DNA): TGTGCCTGGAGTGCCGGAGGGGGCCTCAATGAGCAGTTCTTC. This codes for CAWSAGGGLNEQFF.

The rearrangement links TRBV28 to TRBJ1-3, with a weak D call TRBD1 (6 bases). This CDR3 is built from 14 residues. The ends were cut back, 6 bases at V and 7 bases at J, with 16 bases in the middle. Germline V gene lookup returns CDR1 MDHEN and CDR2 SYDVKM. In DNA form, the CDR3 reads TGTGCCAGCAGCCTCCTGGACAGCATTAACACCATATATTTT. Encoded protein: CASSLLDSINTIYF.

This chain joins TRBV5-5 and TRBJ2-5; maybe TRBD2 (6 bases). The germline CDR1 and CDR2 sequences are SGHKS and YYEKEE (reference sequence). The CDR3 is 14 residues long. Trimming shortened V by 0 bases and J by 3 bases, and 9 bases separated the two germline ends. CDR3 DNA: TGTGCCAGCAGCTTGGCGACGGGAGAAGAGACCCAGTACTTC. Amino acids: CASSLATGEETQYF.

V is TRBV3-1 (or the pseudogene TRBV3-2) and J is TRBJ1-1, with TRBD1 as a possible D gene (5 bases). V was clipped by 0 bases and J by 5 bases, with 10 bases between them. CDR3 size: 14 residues. Per germline, CDR1 LGHDT and CDR2 YNNKEL (reference sequence). CDR3 protein: CASSQDAGVTEAFF. For the CDR3, the DNA is TGTGCCAGCAGCCAAGACGCGGGGGTGACTGAAGCTTTCTTT.

Here the CDR3 reads CASSLYDRGRGEQYF. CDR3 nucleotides: TGTGCCAGCAGCTTGTATGACAGGGGACGAGGGGAGCAGTACTTC. This chain joins TRBV5-6 and TRBJ2-7, with TRBD1 identical over 8 bases. After removal of 1 base from V and 7 bases from J, the junction contained 10 bases not matched to a gene. This CDR3 spans 15 amino acids. Germline lookup yields CDR1 SGHDT and CDR2 YYEEEE.

DNA for the CDR3: TGTGCCAGCAGCCTAGGCACTACCCCACTCCCTAAGCAGTACTTC. Protein sequence: CASSLGTTPLPKQYF. This sequence joins TRBV11-2 and TRBJ2-7; D call uncertain. V was shortened by 5 bases and J by 8 bases, with 22 bases between the two germline ends. The V gene's germline CDR1 is SGHAT and CDR2 FQNNGV. The CDR3 length is 15 residues.

The genes are TRBV11-2 and TRBJ2-2; D remains ambiguous. Trimming left V 5 bases short and J 9 bases short, with 13 bases between. Germline CDR1 is SGHAT and CDR2 is FQNNGV. The CDR3 runs 13 residues. The CDR3 spells CASSAIRSRELFF. The CDR3 DNA is TGTGCCAGCAGCGCAATTAGAAGCAGGGAGCTGTTTTTT.

J is TRBJ2-3 and V is TRBV27; 7 bases fit TRBD2. V lost 6 bases and J lost 2; bases outside the gene matches: 5. Germline values: CDR1 MNHEY, CDR2 SMNVEV (reference sequence). The length of the CDR3 is 14 residues. Written as DNA, the CDR3 is TGTGCCAGCAGATCTAGCGGACACACAGATACGCAGTATTTT. This translates into CASRSSGHTDTQYF.

The chain combines TRBV18 with TRBJ1-6, with 7 nucleotides matching TRBD1. The germline CDR1 and CDR2 sequences are KGHSH and LQKENI. The CDR3 runs to 17 residues. V dropped 5 bases and J dropped 1; count of bases not matched to a gene: 8. CDR3 in DNA: TGTGCCAGCTCATCCGCCGCGGGACAGTCCTATAATTCACCCCTCCACTTT. Translating it yields CASSSAAGQSYNSPLHF.

The genes are TRBV28 and TRBJ2-3; a possible D gene is TRBD2 (5 bases). The CDR3 loop spans 15 amino acids. The germline V gene has CDR1 MDHEN and CDR2 SYDVKM. V gave up 5 bases and J gave up 3 bases, with 15 bases separating them. The CDR3 DNA sequence: TGTGCCAGCAGTCCACCAACCGGACTGACAGATACGCAGTATTTT. This gives the protein CASSPPTGLTDTQYF.

The CDR3 nucleotides read TGTGCCAGCAGTGCTACTAGCGGGAGGCCGCGTGAGCAGTTCTTC. Amino acids: CASSATSGRPREQFF. This chain links TRBV25-1 with TRBJ2-1; 12 nucleotides agree with TRBD2. This CDR3 has 15 amino acids. The junction had 7 bases not matched to a gene; V was cut back by 4 bases and J by 9 bases. CDR1 MGHDK and CDR2 SYGVNS come from the germline V gene.

The rearrangement uses TRBV2 and TRBJ1-1; TRBD1 matches at 8 bases. Germline CDR1 and CDR2: SNHLY and FYNNEI. The CDR3 is 15 residues long. The J segment lost 3 bases and the V segment lost 4 bases, leaving 7 bases of the junction unmatched. CDR3 residues: CASSGQDRVDTEAFF. In DNA, the CDR3 is TGTGCCAGCAGTGGACAGGACAGGGTGGACACTGAAGCTTTCTTT.

The V gene is TRBV30, the J gene TRBJ2-1, with 10 nucleotides matching TRBD2. J was trimmed by 9 bases and V by 8 bases; bases with no gene match: 13. CDR3 length equals 14 residues. Germline V gene data show CDR1 as GTSNPN and CDR2 as SVGIG (reference sequence). The CDR3 here is CAQTRTSGLGEQFF. In DNA, the CDR3 is TGTGCCCAAACGAGGACTAGCGGTTTAGGTGAGCAGTTCTTC.

The chain carries TRBV5-1 and TRBJ2-1; 8 bases line up with TRBD1. Germline lookup yields CDR1 SGHRS and CDR2 YFSETQ. The ends lost 0 bases at V and 2 bases at J; junction bases unmatched: 4. The CDR3 extends over 16 amino acids. For the CDR3, the DNA is TGCGCCAGCAGCTTGGGGACAGGGAGGCCCTACAATGAGCAGTTCTTC. Protein sequence: CASSLGTGRPYNEQFF. Filled out from reference TRBV5-1 and TRBJ2-1, the complete variable domain reads KAGVTQTPRYLIKTRGQQVTLSCSPISGHRSVSWYQQTPGQGLQFLFEYFSETQRNKGNFPGRFSGRQFSNSRSEMNVSTLELGDSALYLCASSLGTGRPYNEQFFGPGTRLTVL.

The V and J genes are TRBV4-1 and TRBJ2-1, with 11 bases identical to TRBD2. Trimming took 0 bases from V and 4 from J; bases not matched to a gene: 8. This CDR3 has 18 residues. From germline, CDR1 is MGHRA and CDR2 YSYEKL. Here the CDR3 reads CASSQDRAVAGGYNEQFF. The CDR3 region has the DNA TGCGCCAGCAGCCAAGATCGCGCCGTAGCGGGAGGGTACAATGAGCAGTTCTTC.

V and J are TRBV28 and TRBJ2-3; the D gene is possibly TRBD2 (5 bases). Germline V gene data show CDR1 as MDHEN and CDR2 as SYDVKM. Trimming cost V 4 bases and J 2 bases, with 13 bases left between them. There are 15 residues in the CDR3. CDR3 nucleotides: TGTGCCAGCAGTTCGGCGGGTTTCTTCACAGATACGCAGTATTTT. Amino acids: CASSSAGFFTDTQYF.

This clone has a single count. The V gene is TRBV6-5, the J gene TRBJ2-5; 10 bases agree with TRBD2. Per the germline V gene, CDR1 is MNHEY and CDR2 is SVGAGI. This CDR3 region has 15 residues. V shed 2 bases and J 5 bases; nucleotides not matched to a gene: 5. CDR3 in DNA: TGTGCCAGCAGTTACCCTGGTAGCGGGAGGGAGACCCAGTACTTC. Protein: CASSYPGSGRETQYF.

In nucleotides, the CDR3 is TGTGCCAGCAGCTTAATAAGGGGACTAGCGGGAGTAAACGGGGAGCTGTTTTTT. This gives the protein CASSLIRGLAGVNGELFF. The chain couples TRBV7-8 to TRBJ2-2, with 14 bases identical to TRBD2. CDR3 length equals 18 residues. The germline gives CDR1 SGHVS, CDR2 FQNEAQ. Trimming at V came to 2 bases and at J to 7 bases, leaving 9 bases not matched to a gene.

The V call is TRBV19, the J call TRBJ1-5, with a tentative D call TRBD1 (5 bases). Germline loops: CDR1 LNHDA, CDR2 SQIVND (reference sequence). V was cut by 7 bases and J by 0 bases, with 16 bases left in between. The CDR3 contains 16 residues. In nucleotides, the CDR3 is TGTGCCAGTACCCTATATTCGGGACTTAGCAATCAGCCCCAGCATTTT. Its protein is CASTLYSGLSNQPQHF.

This chain connects TRBV25-1 to TRBJ2-7, with D unresolved. Germline CDR1 reads MGHDK; CDR2 reads SYGVNS. The V end was cut by 4 bases, the J end by 3 bases, with 10 bases between. The CDR3 has 13 amino acids. CDR3 residues: CASSVDIGYEQYF. The CDR3 coding sequence is TGTGCCAGCAGTGTTGACATTGGCTACGAGCAGTACTTC.

This chain joins TRBV7-2 and TRBJ2-1; D not resolved. Germline V lookup: CDR1 SGHTA, CDR2 FQGNSA. Trimming shortened V by 9 bases and J by 1 base, and 16 bases separated the two germline ends. CDR3 length: 15 amino acids. The CDR3: CASRKFVSSYNEQFF. In DNA, the CDR3 is TGTGCCAGTCGAAAGTTTGTCAGTTCCTACAATGAGCAGTTCTTC.

V is TRBV5-1 and J is TRBJ2-1; D possibly corresponds to TRBD2 (6 bases). The CDR3 runs to 15 residues. V was cut by 4 bases and J by 8 bases, with 19 bases left in between. Germline V gives CDR1 SGHRS, CDR2 YFSETQ. CDR3 DNA sequence: TGCGCCAGCAGCCCTCGCGGGGATCGGTCGGATGAGCAGTTCTTC. This translates into CASSPRGDRSDEQFF.

The gene calls are TRBV11-2 and TRBJ2-3; 10 bases are a match to TRBD2. The ends lost 4 bases at V and 4 bases at J; junction bases unmatched: 2. This CDR3 comprises 14 residues. The germline V gene has CDR1 SGHAT and CDR2 FQNNGV. The CDR3 protein is CASSSLAGADTQYF. The CDR3 region has the DNA TGTGCCAGCAGCTCTCTAGCGGGAGCAGATACGCAGTATTTT. Full variable domain (outside the CDR3, taken from reference TRBV11-2 and TRBJ2-3): EAGVAQSPRYKIIEKRQSVAFWCNPISGHATLYWYQQILGQGPKLLIQFQNNGVVDDSQLPKDRFSAERLKGVDSTLKIQPAKLEDSAVYLCASSSLAGADTQYFGPGTRLTVL.

A word on this clone: Other DNA sequences from this sample encode an identical CDR3 as well. This chain connects TRBV9 to TRBJ1-1; possibly TRBD1 for D (5 bases). This CDR3 is built from 14 residues. Germline CDR1 is SGDLS and CDR2 is YYNGEE. The ends were cut back, 2 bases at V and 1 base at J, with 9 bases in the middle. The CDR3 is CASSVAGQNTEAFF. The CDR3 bases are TGTGCCAGCAGCGTTGCCGGACAGAACACTGAAGCTTTCTTT.